This TCR beta chain was identified during a study of OX40 agonist ivuxolimab in advanced cancers. Study in general: Ivuxolimab, which is an agonistic anti-OX40 (CD134) antibody, was administered to the patients. Patient treatment consisted of intravenous ivuxolimab administration every 2 weeks at 0.01 to 10 mg/kg. The study enrolled dose-escalation patients with hepatocellular carcinoma, melanoma, renal cell or head and neck cancer.

Clones were sequenced by immunoSEQ multiplex PCR, and TCRdb holds only the in-frame ones, with some missing. The table has 25,000 to 35,000 clones, approximately 88% seen once. The specimen was CD4+ or CD8+ T cells sorted from blood, collected in a trial of the OX40 agonist ivuxolimab. This sequence originates from an adult with an advanced solid tumor such as melanoma, head and neck, liver or kidney cancer.

CDR3 loop: CAFDGGISQPQHF. CDR3 nucleotides: TGCGCTTTCGATGGGGGGATAAGTCAGCCCCAGCATTTT. V usage is TRBV10-1 and J usage is TRBJ1-5, with D possibly TRBD1 on 5 matching bases. There are 13 residues in the CDR3. Looked up from germline, CDR1 is WNHNN and CDR2 is SYGVQD (reference sequence).